Each of the 2 T cell receptor beta chains below was sequenced from the same sample in a study of T cell responses to AZD1222 COVID-19 vaccine. Data came from immunoSEQ multiplex PCR; TCRdb stores just in-frame clones and leaves some out. The sample lists 86,000 or so clones, roughly 90% seen once, with around 3% in the top ten. The sequencing used peripheral blood, collected on day 0 of AZD1222 vaccination. The receptors derive from an adult in good health.

Only one count was recorded for this clone. The chain links TRBV15 to TRBJ2-7; 9 nucleotides match TRBD1. Trimming removed 5 bases from V and 3 bases from J; junction bases left unmatched: 8. In germline, CDR1 is LNHNV, CDR2 YYDKDF (reference sequence). The CDR3 is made up of 15 amino acids. CDR3 in DNA: TGTGCCACCAGCCCCGGGACAGGGTTAGGCTACGAGCAGTACTTC. Its protein product is CATSPGTGLGYEQYF.

The genes are TRBV7-9 and TRBJ2-1, with D perhaps TRBD1 or TRBD2 (7 bases each). The CDR3 sequence is 16 residues long. Germline CDR1 SEHNR, CDR2 FQNEAQ (reference sequence). V was trimmed by 6 bases and J by 5 bases, leaving 20 bases between them. The CDR3 bases are TGTGCCAGCAGACCTCGCGCCCAGGGGGGGGACAATGAGCAGTTCTTC. Translated, it gives CASRPRAQGGDNEQFF.